This T cell receptor beta chain is from a study of beta chain bispecific antibodies for T cell cancers. Study background: Healthy donor T cells cocultured with leukemia lines and bispecific antibodies. Jurkat cells expressed TRBV12-3; HPB-ALL cells expressed TRBV5-5. Overall study findings and caveats: Normal T cells contributed less of the targeted TRBV signal than the leukemia cells did. TRBV-directed bispecific antibodies appeared to leave all non-targeted, unrelated TRBV family members unaffected. After anti-TRBV12 rather than anti-CD19 exposure, TRBV12-3 made up approximately 99% less of total TRBV signal.

This clonotype was found many times. Its antigen is as yet unknown. Expansion lasted 3 days, with either anti-CD3 antibody OKT3 or CD3/CD28 beads. The CDR3 extends over 12 amino acids. V dropped 5 bases and J dropped 6 bases, with 8 bases sitting between them. TCRdb re-called the 5' RACE reads through MiXCR, storing one row per CDR3 protein. The sample holds around 19,000 distinct CDR3 sequences; approximately 2% are singletons and the top ten take more than 4.5%. This receptor was taken from a human donor in good health. Some clones in this sample may be carry-over from other donors' samples. The starting material was healthy donor T cells cultured with leukemia cells, obtained from a culture containing a bispecific antibody targeting TCR Vbeta12. This chain uses TRBV12-3 or TRBV12-4 with TRBJ2-1, with a tentative D call TRBD2 (5 bases). The CDR3 is CASSLRGNEQFF. For the CDR3, the DNA is TGTGCCAGCAGTCTACGGGGCAATGAGCAGTTCTTC.